Shown below are 24 T cell receptor beta chains from a single sample sequenced in a study of blood T cell repertoires in COVID-19. This table comes from immunoSEQ multiplex PCR, and its TCRdb copy is limited to in-frame clones, with some not included. The sample consists of some 290,000 clones, about 90% of them appearing once. Sequencing was performed on peripheral blood. The receptors were sampled from a woman in her forties with COVID-19, enrolled during active disease.

The V gene is TRBV19, the J gene TRBJ1-2; 8 bases match TRBD1. J lost 0 bases, V lost 3 bases, and 0 bases had no gene match. Germline CDR1 reads LNHDA; CDR2 reads SQIVND (reference sequence). The CDR3 is 14 amino acids. The CDR3 nucleotides read TGTGCCAGTAGTATGACAGGGGCTAACTATGGCTACACCTTC. Translating gives CASSMTGANYGYTF.

The gene calls are TRBV27 and TRBJ2-1; 8 nucleotides match TRBD1. Germline V CDR1 and CDR2: MNHEY, SMNVEV (reference sequence). V shed 5 bases and J 4 bases; nucleotides not matched to a gene: 4. CDR3 size: 14 residues. For the CDR3, the DNA is TGTGCCAGCAGTCCGGGACAGGCGTACAATGAGCAGTTCTTC. Amino acids: CASSPGQAYNEQFF.

The chain employs TRBV5-5 and TRBJ1-5; 8 nucleotides line up with TRBD1. V trimming: 4 bases; J trimming: 5 bases; junction bases outside the gene matches: 11. The length of the CDR3 is 16 residues. In germline, CDR1 is SGHKS, CDR2 YYEKEE (reference sequence). CDR3 sequence (DNA): TGTGCCAGCAGCCCGAAGATGACAGGGGACTATCAGCCCCAGCATTTT. It encodes CASSPKMTGDYQPQHF.

Points on this clone: At one end the junction does not follow the germline gene, possibly because of a read error. The chain links TRBV19 to TRBJ1-2, with D possibly being TRBD1 (6 bases). This CDR3 is built from 12 residues. Germline V gives CDR1 LNHDA, CDR2 SQIVND (reference sequence). The CDR3 region has the DNA TGTGCCAGTAGTATAAGCCCAGGGGATCGGTCATTC. This translates into CASSISPGDRSF.

V gene TRBV4-1 combines with J gene TRBJ2-1; 8 bases agree with TRBD2. There are 16 residues in the CDR3. J lost 3 bases, V lost 5 bases, and 9 bases had no gene match. The germline CDR1 and CDR2 sequences are MGHRA and YSYEKL. This CDR3 is CASSLHPGLDYNEQFF. CDR3 sequence (DNA): TGCGCCAGCAGCTTACATCCGGGACTAGACTACAATGAGCAGTTCTTC.

This clone has a single count. V and J are TRBV9 and TRBJ1-2; 8 bases are shared with TRBD1. The length of the CDR3 is 13 residues. The ends lost 3 bases at V and 8 bases at J; junction bases unmatched: 6. Germline CDR1 SGDLS, CDR2 YYNGEE. The CDR3 loop reads CASSDLRDRGYTF. DNA of the CDR3: TGTGCCAGCAGCGATCTTAGGGACAGGGGCTACACCTTC.

On this clone itself: At one end, the junction sequence differs from germline, possibly due to a read error. This sequence joins TRBV10-1 and TRBJ2-7; the D is unclear. This CDR3 has 8 residues. The germline V gene encodes CDR1 WNHNN and CDR2 SYGVQD (reference sequence). This CDR3 reads CASRGPPF. In DNA form, the CDR3 reads TGCGCCAGCAGGGGCCCGCCTTTC.

A remark on this clone: A junction end diverges from the germline sequence, so it may reflect a read error. The chain combines TRBV7-9 with TRBJ2-7; D gene unclear. The CDR3 extends over 11 amino acids. The germline gives CDR1 SEHNR, CDR2 FQNEAQ (reference sequence). CDR3 loop: CASSSSQQTKF. CDR3 in DNA: TGTGCCAGCAGCTCCTCCCAACAAACAAAATTC.

The chain uses TRBV3-1 (or the pseudogene TRBV3-2) and TRBJ2-2; no definite D call. Germline V gives CDR1 LGHDT, CDR2 YNNKEL (reference sequence). V was shortened by 7 bases and J by 0 bases, with 9 bases between the two germline ends. The CDR3 covers 14 residues. Written as DNA, the CDR3 is TGTGCCAGCATCTCCCCAGCGAACACCGGGGAGCTGTTTTTT. Translating it yields CASISPANTGELFF.

This chain uses TRBV7-9 with TRBJ1-2; a possible D gene is TRBD1 (6 bases). Looked up from germline, CDR1 is SEHNR and CDR2 is FQNEAQ (reference sequence). Trimming took off 1 base at V and 7 bases at J, with 16 bases between the two ends. The CDR3 is 15 residues long. Here the CDR3 DNA reads TGTGCCAGCAGCTTAGAGACAGGAGTAGAGGTTGGCTACACCTTC. The encoded protein is CASSLETGVEVGYTF. Variable domain in full (rest from reference TRBV7-9 and TRBJ1-2): DTGVSQNPRHKITKRGQNVTFRCDPISEHNRLYWYRQTLGQGPEFLTYFQNEAQLEKSRLLSDRFSAERPKGSFSTLEIQRTEQGDSAMYLCASSLETGVEVGYTFGSGTRLTVV.

The chain is built from TRBV19 and TRBJ1-2; TRBD1 is a possible D gene (5 bases). V shed 3 bases and J shed 8 bases, with 7 bases lying between them. From germline, CDR1 is LNHDA and CDR2 SQIVND (reference sequence). This CDR3 contains 11 residues. CDR3 region: CASSMNRGYTF. The CDR3 region has the DNA TGTGCCAGTAGTATGAACAGGGGCTACACCTTC.

This clone came up once. The chain recombines TRBV30 with TRBJ1-4; D ambiguous. CDR1 and CDR2 from the germline V gene are GTSNPN and SVGIG (reference sequence). The CDR3 has 15 residues. With 3 bases removed from V and 7 bases from J, the gap between germline ends came to 18 bases. The chain's CDR3 is CAWRTPRSRGEKLFF. As DNA, the CDR3 is TGTGCCTGGAGGACCCCGAGGAGTCGGGGTGAAAAACTGTTTTTT.

This sequence joins TRBV7-2 and TRBJ1-2; D is ambiguous. The length of the CDR3 is 15 residues. Trimming removed 3 bases from V and 3 bases from J, with 14 bases in between. Germline V gives CDR1 SGHTA, CDR2 FQGNSA. The CDR3 spells CASSFNGRVDYGYTF. The CDR3 bases are TGTGCCAGCAGCTTTAATGGGAGAGTAGACTATGGCTACACCTTC.

The chain links TRBV18 to TRBJ2-1; weak D call: TRBD2 (6 bases). The V end lost 3 bases, the J end lost 5 bases, and 11 bases lay between the germline ends. Germline V gene lookup returns CDR1 KGHSH and CDR2 LQKENI. This CDR3 is 14 amino acids long. CDR3 sequence (DNA): TGTGCCAGCTCACCGCCAGGAGGGGACAATGAGCAGTTCTTC. As protein: CASSPPGGDNEQFF.

This chain connects TRBV27 to TRBJ1-2; D not resolved. The CDR3 has 16 amino acids. Germline CDR1 reads MNHEY; CDR2 reads SMNVEV (reference sequence). V lost 3 bases to trimming and J lost 8 bases, with 22 bases between them. This chain's CDR3 is CASSLTGPSIAGGYTF. The CDR3 bases are TGTGCCAGCAGTTTGACCGGGCCCTCGATAGCGGGAGGCTACACCTTC.

The gene calls are TRBV5-1 and TRBJ2-1, with TRBD1 as a possible D gene (5 bases). CDR3 length: 15 amino acids. With 0 bases removed from V and 6 bases from J, the gap between germline ends came to 13 bases. The germline CDR1 and CDR2 sequences are SGHRS and YFSETQ. For the CDR3, the DNA is TGCGCCAGCAGCTTGGACAGGAACCCGGGCAATGAGCAGTTCTTC. This sequence encodes CASSLDRNPGNEQFF.

The J gene is TRBJ2-5, the V gene TRBV27; D is possibly TRBD2 (7 bases). The CDR3 length is 15 residues. Germline CDR1 reads MNHEY; CDR2 reads SMNVEV (reference sequence). V was shortened by 2 bases and J by 3 bases, with 13 bases between the two germline ends. CDR3 DNA: TGTGCCAGCAGTTTAAGGCGGGGGCATGAAGAGACCCAGTACTTC. It yields the protein CASSLRRGHEETQYF.

The rearrangement joins TRBV10-3 to TRBJ1-5, with D hard to call. Deletions cut 0 bases from V and 0 bases from J, with 9 bases between. Germline loops: CDR1 ENHRY, CDR2 SYGVKD. The length of the CDR3 is 16 residues. CDR3 in amino acids: CAISESGGYSNQPQHF. Here the CDR3 DNA reads TGTGCCATCAGTGAGTCGGGAGGGTATAGCAATCAGCCCCAGCATTTT.

The V call is TRBV27, the J call TRBJ1-1; maybe TRBD1 (5 bases). V dropped 2 bases and J dropped 1 base, with 11 bases sitting between them. In germline, CDR1 is MNHEY, CDR2 SMNVEV (reference sequence). This CDR3 is built from 15 residues. CDR3 in DNA: TGTGCCAGCAGTTTAGATCGGGGGAGGAACACTGAAGCTTTCTTT. It encodes CASSLDRGRNTEAFF.

The rearrangement links TRBV11-2 to TRBJ2-1; 7 bases agree with TRBD2. The ends lost 5 bases at V and 3 bases at J; junction bases unmatched: 7. Per germline, CDR1 SGHAT and CDR2 FQNNGV. The CDR3 covers 15 residues. The CDR3: CASSHPGTNYNEQFF. The DNA of the CDR3 is TGTGCCAGCAGCCACCCCGGGACTAACTACAATGAGCAGTTCTTC.

This chain connects TRBV14 to TRBJ2-1; 10 positions agree with TRBD2. The germline V gene encodes CDR1 SGHDN and CDR2 FVKESK. V gave up 0 bases and J gave up 7 bases; unmatched junction bases: 9. This CDR3 has 17 residues. CDR3 protein: CASSQERASGGDNEQFF. CDR3 coding DNA: TGTGCCAGCAGCCAAGAGAGGGCTAGCGGGGGTGATAATGAGCAGTTCTTC.

The chain is built from TRBV6-5 and TRBJ1-2; D is unresolved. The CDR3 covers 12 residues. Trimming shortened V by 7 bases and J by 6 bases, and 12 bases separated the two germline ends. Germline V gene sequence: CDR1 MNHEY, CDR2 SVGAGI. CDR3 protein: CASMGGLDGYTF. The CDR3 nucleotides read TGTGCCAGCATGGGAGGGCTTGATGGCTACACCTTC.

This clone was counted once. J is TRBJ2-3 and V is TRBV28; 7 nucleotides agree with TRBD2. Germline V gene lookup returns CDR1 MDHEN and CDR2 SYDVKM. The trim removed 8 bases at V and 4 bases at J, leaving 9 bases unmatched. There are 14 residues in the CDR3. The CDR3 loop reads CASRGPGGPDTQYF. The DNA for the CDR3 is TGTGCCAGCCGCGGGCCGGGGGGTCCAGATACGCAGTATTTT.

The J gene is TRBJ1-2, the V gene TRBV7-9; no clear D gene. The V and J ends lost 1 base and 2 bases respectively, with 8 bases between them. The CDR3 runs 14 residues. CDR1 is SEHNR and CDR2 is FQNEAQ in the germline V gene (reference sequence). The DNA of the CDR3 is TGTGCCAGCAGCTTAGGGAGGACCAACTATGGCTACACCTTC. Its protein is CASSLGRTNYGYTF.